This T cell receptor beta chain was documented in a study of shared clonotypes between healthy human individuals. Free of recent acute infections or vaccinations, the donors were healthy HIV-negative adults. V was cut by 7 bases and J by 4 bases, with 20 bases left in between. Per germline, CDR1 SGHNT and CDR2 YYREEE (reference sequence). The CDR3 is 15 residues long. Repertoires were generated with immunoSEQ multiplex PCR, while TCRdb's copy carries only in-frame clones and drops some. In the table there are about 1.1 million clones, approximately 77% of which are singletons. The rearrangement joins TRBV5-4 to TRBJ1-2; D is possibly TRBD1 (6 bases). Input material: memory CD4+ T cells from PBMCs. Subset indicated: CD45RA-negative fraction. This TCR came from a young man in good health. Some clones in this sample may be carry-over from other donors' samples. Here the CDR3 reads CASGTGARGGYGYTF. In DNA form, the CDR3 reads TGTGCCAGCGGTACGGGGGCGCGGGGTGGCTATGGCTACACCTTC.